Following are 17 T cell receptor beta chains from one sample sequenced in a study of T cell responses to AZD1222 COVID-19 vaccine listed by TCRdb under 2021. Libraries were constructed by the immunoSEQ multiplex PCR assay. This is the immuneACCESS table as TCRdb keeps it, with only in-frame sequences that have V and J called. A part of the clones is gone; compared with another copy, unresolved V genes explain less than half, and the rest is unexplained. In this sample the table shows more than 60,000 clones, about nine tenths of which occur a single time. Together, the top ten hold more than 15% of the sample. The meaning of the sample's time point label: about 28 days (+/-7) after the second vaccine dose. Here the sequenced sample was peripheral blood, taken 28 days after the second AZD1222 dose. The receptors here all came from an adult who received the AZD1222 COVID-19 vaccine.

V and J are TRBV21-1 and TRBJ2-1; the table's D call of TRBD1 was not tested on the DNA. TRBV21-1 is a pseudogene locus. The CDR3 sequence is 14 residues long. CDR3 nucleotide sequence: TGTGCCAGCAGCAACCAACAGGGCAGGGATGAGCAGTTCTTC. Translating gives CASSNQQGRDEQFF.

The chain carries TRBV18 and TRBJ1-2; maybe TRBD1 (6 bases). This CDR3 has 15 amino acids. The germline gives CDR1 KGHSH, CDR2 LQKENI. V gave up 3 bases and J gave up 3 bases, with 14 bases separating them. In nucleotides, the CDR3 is TGTGCCAGCTCACCGCGTGAGGGGGTAGACTATGGCTACACCTTC. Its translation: CASSPREGVDYGYTF.

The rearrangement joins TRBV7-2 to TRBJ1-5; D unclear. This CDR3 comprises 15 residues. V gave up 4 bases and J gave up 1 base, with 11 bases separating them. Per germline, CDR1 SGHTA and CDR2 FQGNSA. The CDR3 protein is CASSSGGKSNQPQHF. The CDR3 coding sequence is TGTGCCAGCAGCTCGGGTGGGAAAAGCAATCAGCCCCAGCATTTT.

The CDR3 bases are TGTGCCAGCAGCACCGGGGGTGCTTTCCACGAGCAGTACTTC. This translates into CASSTGGAFHEQYF. J is TRBJ2-7 and V is TRBV21-1; the table's D gene call, TRBD2, was not cross checked with the DNA. TRBV21-1 is an annotated pseudogene. The CDR3 is 14 residues long.

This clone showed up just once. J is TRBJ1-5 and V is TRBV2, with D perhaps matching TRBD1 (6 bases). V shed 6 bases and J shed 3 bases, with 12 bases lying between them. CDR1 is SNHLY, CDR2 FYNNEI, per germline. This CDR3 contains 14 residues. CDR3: CASSARGANQPQHF. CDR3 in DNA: TGTGCCAGCAGCGCAAGGGGGGCCAATCAGCCCCAGCATTTT.

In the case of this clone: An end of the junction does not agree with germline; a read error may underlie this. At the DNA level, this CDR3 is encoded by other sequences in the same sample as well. In DNA form, the CDR3 reads TGCGCCAGCAGTGGAGGCAGCTACACTGAAGCTTTCTTT. This sequence encodes CASSGGSYTEAFF. The chain carries TRBV25-1 and TRBJ1-1; D is uncertain. The CDR3 sequence is 13 residues long. Germline-derived CDR1 and CDR2 are MGHDK and SYGVNS.

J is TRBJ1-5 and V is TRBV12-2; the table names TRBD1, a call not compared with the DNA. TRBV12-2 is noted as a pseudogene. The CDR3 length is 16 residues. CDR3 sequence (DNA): TGTGCAAGTCGCTGCTGGGACAGGGGTAGCAATCAGCCCCAGCATTTT. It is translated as CASRCWDRGSNQPQHF.

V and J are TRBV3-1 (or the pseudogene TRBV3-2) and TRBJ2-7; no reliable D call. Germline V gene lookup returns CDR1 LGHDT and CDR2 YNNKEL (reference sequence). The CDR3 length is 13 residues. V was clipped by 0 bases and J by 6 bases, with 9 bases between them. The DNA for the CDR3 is TGTGCCAGCAGCCAAGATCTGGTTGGCGAGCAGTACTTC. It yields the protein CASSQDLVGEQYF.

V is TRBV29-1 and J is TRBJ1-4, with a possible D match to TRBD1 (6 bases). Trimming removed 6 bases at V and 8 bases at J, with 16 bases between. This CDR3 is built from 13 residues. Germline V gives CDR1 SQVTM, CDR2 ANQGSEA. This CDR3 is CSVGGAREEKLFF. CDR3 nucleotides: TGCAGCGTGGGGGGGGCTAGAGAAGAAAAACTGTTTTTT.

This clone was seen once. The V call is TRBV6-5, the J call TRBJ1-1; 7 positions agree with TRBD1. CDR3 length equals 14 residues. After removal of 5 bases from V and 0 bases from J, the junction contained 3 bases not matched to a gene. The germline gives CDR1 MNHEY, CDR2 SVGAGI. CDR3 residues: CASSSGQVNTEAFF. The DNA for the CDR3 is TGTGCCAGCAGTAGCGGACAGGTGAACACTGAAGCTTTCTTT.

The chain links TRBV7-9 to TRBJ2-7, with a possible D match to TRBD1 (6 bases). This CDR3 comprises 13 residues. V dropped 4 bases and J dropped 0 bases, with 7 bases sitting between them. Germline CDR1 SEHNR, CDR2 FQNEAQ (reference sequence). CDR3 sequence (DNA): TGTGCCAGCAGCTGGACAGTCTCCTACGAGCAGTACTTC. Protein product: CASSWTVSYEQYF.

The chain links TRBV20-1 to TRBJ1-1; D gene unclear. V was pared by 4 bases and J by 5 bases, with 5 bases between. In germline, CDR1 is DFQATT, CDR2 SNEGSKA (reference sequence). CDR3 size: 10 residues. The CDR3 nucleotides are TGCAGTGCTAAAAGGACTGAAGCTTTCTTT. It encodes CSAKRTEAFF.

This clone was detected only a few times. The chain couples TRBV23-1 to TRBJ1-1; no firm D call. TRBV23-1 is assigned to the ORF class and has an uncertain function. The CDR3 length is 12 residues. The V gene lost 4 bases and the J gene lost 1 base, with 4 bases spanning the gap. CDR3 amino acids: CASSLGNTEAFF. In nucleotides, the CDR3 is TGCGCCAGCAGTCTGGGGAACACTGAAGCTTTCTTT.

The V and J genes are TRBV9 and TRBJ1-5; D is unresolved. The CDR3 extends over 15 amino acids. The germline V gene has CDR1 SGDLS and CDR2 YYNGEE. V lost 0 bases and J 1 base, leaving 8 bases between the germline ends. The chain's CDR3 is CASSVGGISNQPQHF. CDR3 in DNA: TGTGCCAGCAGCGTAGGAGGGATCAGCAATCAGCCCCAGCATTTT.

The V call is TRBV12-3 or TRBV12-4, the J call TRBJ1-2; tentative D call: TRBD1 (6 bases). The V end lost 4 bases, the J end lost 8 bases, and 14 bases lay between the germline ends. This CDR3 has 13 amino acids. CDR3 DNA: TGTGCCAGCAGTTACAGACAGGTTAACGGCTACACCTTC. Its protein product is CASSYRQVNGYTF.

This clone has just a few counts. The CDR3 protein is CASHKGGDPTNEKLFF. In DNA, the CDR3 is TGCGCCAGCCATAAGGGAGGGGACCCAACTAATGAAAAACTGTTTTTT. The rearrangement uses TRBV5-1 and TRBJ1-4, with a tentative D call TRBD1 (5 bases). V lost 7 bases and J 0 bases, leaving 16 bases between the germline ends. Per the germline V gene, CDR1 is SGHRS and CDR2 is YFSETQ. The CDR3 is 16 residues long.

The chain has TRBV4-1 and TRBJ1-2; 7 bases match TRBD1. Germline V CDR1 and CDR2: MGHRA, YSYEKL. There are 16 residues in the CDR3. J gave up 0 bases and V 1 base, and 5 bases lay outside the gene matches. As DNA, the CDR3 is TGCGCCAGCAGCCAAGGCCGACAGGGATCTAACTATGGCTACACCTTC. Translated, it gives CASSQGRQGSNYGYTF.